This T cell receptor beta chain stems from a study of blood T cell repertoires in COVID-19 (TCRdb year 2020). In terms of the full investigation: Samples covering the acute and convalescent phases of COVID-19 were provided by collaborators in the United States, Italy and Spain. The dataset comprised deeply sampled blood TCRbeta repertoires from subjects exposed to, actively infected with, or recovered from COVID-19. A de-identified subject ID, COVID-19 status, age in years and sex were almost always included in the sample metadata. The repertoires were made available in a free public database intended to serve as a resource for research on the immune response to SARS-CoV-2. Samples came from the ongoing ImmuneRACE study (first 160 participants) plus 1,254 subjects from 6 global collaborators. The material from the prospective study consisted of cDNA or gDNA derived from T cells, B-cell-depleted T cells, or PBMCs. Where HLA class I and class II types were available, the types were taken from metadata supplied by the sample provider, not from assay-based typing. Overall study outcomes, separate from this receptor: The amount of clinical and demographic metadata varied by source and participant and was provided uncurated.

Whole blood was collected in K2EDTA tubes by collaborating institutions according to the institutions' own protocols. For TCRbeta analysis, collaborators shipped samples in one of three forms: frozen whole blood, isolated PBMCs, or DNA extracted from either of those sample types. Relative to germline, V is missing 0 bases and J is missing 1 base, with 1 base of the junction outside any gene match. Per the germline V gene, SGHTA is the CDR1 and FQGTGA is the CDR2. Including the terminal cysteine and phenylalanine, the CDR3 comprises 15 residues. Just CDR3 DNA is preserved here, 45 bases in frame from base 1. A few counts support this clone. Its antigen is unknown. No much larger clone exists at a distance of one base, and base qualities are not known. The immunoSEQ Assay, a bias-controlled multiplex PCR, was used to amplify TCRbeta CDR3 regions from genomic DNA. On the study's bioinformatics: The number of nucleated cells in each sample was estimated by amplification of reference gene primers within the assay. To quantify the absolute abundance of each unique TCRbeta CDR3 rearrangement, sequence reads were collapsed and filtered. Productive Simpson clonality was computed per sample as the square root of Simpson's diversity index over productive rearrangements. The clones in this table, taken by TCRdb from immuneACCESS, are in-frame only. Not every clone is retained; where verified, under half of the shortfall comes from an unresolved V gene, and the cause of the rest is unknown. V and J calls and clone size are copied from that table; D and trimming were computed from the DNA. The sample includes around 110,000 clones, with over 80% observed a single time. The ten largest clonotypes hold roughly 0.83% of the sample.

The sample taken for sequencing was peripheral blood. The chain uses TRBV7-3 and TRBJ2-5, and 8 junctional nucleotides match TRBD2. The clonotype originates from an older woman with acute or convalescent COVID-19. The bases read TGTGCCAGCAGCTTAACAGGACTAGCCCAAGAGACCCAGTACTTC. This translates into CASSLTGLAQETQYF.